These T cell receptor beta chains were read from a single sample in a study of a mutant IDH1 vaccine in newly diagnosed glioma. Using immunoSEQ multiplex PCR, the repertoire was profiled, and TCRdb retains in-frame clones only, with some absent. The data show tens of thousands of clones, around 90% seen once. Their specific antigens are unknown. The material was PBMCs, obtained from a glioma patient whose treatment included an IDH1 peptide vaccine. The receptors shown here come from a middle-aged man with glioma. Each CDR3 is given with its conserved first and last residue. D genes are given only for firm matches. Some rows have no size entry. The others give once, few or many, or a class for an expanded clone.

>TRBV18|once|TRBD1|TRBJ1-5
CASSPTTGDRQPQHF
TGTGCCAGCTCACCCACTACAGGGGACAGGCAGCCCCAGCATTTT
>TRBV29-1|.|.|TRBJ2-3
CSVEEGLDTQYF
TGCAGCGTTGAAGAAGGACTAGATACGCAGTATTTT
>TRBV7-2|.|.|TRBJ1-3
CASSRVGTSGNTIYF
TGTGCCAGCAGCCGGGTCGGGACATCTGGAAACACCATATATTTT
>TRBV6-1|.|TRBD1|TRBJ1-2
CANQGAWGYTF
TGTGCCAACCAGGGGGCCTGGGGCTACACCTTC
>TRBV10-3|.|TRBD1|TRBJ1-5
CAIRGDRSNQPQHF
TGTGCCATCAGGGGGGACAGGAGCAATCAGCCCCAGCATTTT
>TRBV6-5|.|TRBD2|TRBJ2-1
CASSYSTSGVYNEQFF
TGTGCCAGCAGTTACTCCACTAGCGGGGTATACAATGAGCAGTTCTTC
>TRBV27|.|TRBD2|TRBJ2-1
CASSPDFGRASGERADEQFF
TGTGCCAGCAGTCCCGACTTTGGACGGGCTAGCGGTGAACGGGCAGATGAGCAGTTCTTC
>TRBV5-6|few|.|TRBJ2-4
CASSPRGAKNIQYF
TGTGCCAGCAGCCCCCGGGGGGCCAAAAACATTCAGTACTTC
>TRBV28|once|.|TRBJ2-7
CASSSRSPINEQYF
TGTGCCAGCAGTTCCCGTTCCCCAATCAACGAGCAGTACTTC
>TRBV5-8|.|.|TRBJ1-4
CASSFGATGEKLFF
TGTGCCAGCAGCTTTGGGGCGACGGGTGAAAAACTGTTTTTT
>TRBV28|.|TRBD1|TRBJ1-5
CASSLAQGAANQPQHF
TGTGCCAGCAGTCTGGCTCAGGGGGCGGCCAATCAGCCCCAGCATTTT
>TRBV28|.|TRBD1|TRBJ2-5
CASSFGVQGGWGETQYF
TGTGCCAGCAGTTTCGGGGTACAGGGGGGCTGGGGAGAGACCCAGTACTTC
>TRBV7-2|few|.|TRBJ2-3
CASSLDTDTQYF
TGTGCCAGCAGCCTCGACACAGATACGCAGTATTTT
>TRBV30|.|TRBD1|TRBJ2-3
CAWSITGADTQYF
TGTGCCTGGAGTATAACAGGGGCAGATACGCAGTATTTT
>TRBV4-3|few|.|TRBJ2-2
CASSRGDRGTGELFF
TGCGCCAGCAGCCGTGGAGATCGTGGGACCGGGGAGCTGTTTTTT
>TRBV7-2|.|TRBD1|TRBJ1-5
CASSLIGTVQNQPQHF
TGTGCCAGCAGCTTAATTGGGACAGTCCAAAATCAGCCCCAGCATTTT
>TRBV13|once|TRBD2|TRBJ2-5
CASSLYSGGQETQYF
TGTGCCAGCAGCCTTTATAGCGGGGGGCAAGAGACCCAGTACTTC
>TRBV10-3|few|TRBD2|TRBJ2-5
CAISGASGGPQETQYF
TGTGCCATCAGTGGGGCAAGCGGGGGCCCCCAAGAGACCCAGTACTTC
>TRBV7-2|.|TRBD1|TRBJ1-1
CASSLGQGAEAFF
TGTGCCAGCAGCCTTGGACAGGGCGCTGAAGCTTTCTTT
>TRBV5-4|once|TRBD2|TRBJ2-1
CASSLPLAGGHSGNEQFF
TGTGCCAGCAGTCTGCCTCTAGCGGGAGGACATTCCGGGAATGAGCAGTTCTTC
>TRBV9|once|TRBD2|TRBJ2-1
CASSATDGLAGARFF
TGTGCCAGCAGCGCGACGGACGGACTAGCGGGAGCACGGTTCTTC
>TRBV27|.|TRBD1|TRBJ2-3
CASSGTASTDTQYF
TGTGCCAGCAGCGGGACAGCTAGCACAGATACGCAGTATTTT
>TRBV29-1|.|.|TRBJ1-4
CSVGASGQPNEKLFF
TGCAGCGTTGGGGCTTCGGGGCAGCCTAATGAAAAACTGTTTTTT
>TRBV6-6|.|.|TRBJ2-3
CASRRGTTSTDTQYF
TGTGCCAGCAGGCGCGGGACAACTAGCACAGATACGCAGTATTTT
>TRBV7-7|.|.|TRBJ2-2
CASSLLQGYTGELFF
TGTGCCAGCAGCTTATTACAGGGATACACCGGGGAGCTGTTTTTT
>TRBV19|.|.|TRBJ1-1
CASSRLGGRENTEAFF
TGTGCCAGTAGCCGGTTGGGGGGCAGGGAAAACACTGAAGCTTTCTTT
>TRBV19|.|.|TRBJ2-2
CASSMRSVSNTGELFF
TGTGCCAGTAGTATGCGGTCGGTTTCGAACACCGGGGAGCTGTTTTTT
>TRBV5-4|.|.|TRBJ2-1
CASSLARGEQFF
TGTGCCAGCAGCTTGGCCAGGGGTGAGCAGTTCTTC
>TRBV19|.|.|TRBJ1-2
CASGRGRGNYGYTF
TGTGCCAGTGGTCGGGGGAGAGGGAACTATGGCTACACCTTC
>TRBV29-1|.|.|TRBJ2-3
CSVEEYPVGDTQYF
TGCAGCGTTGAAGAATATCCCGTAGGAGATACGCAGTATTTT
>TRBV5-5|once|.|TRBJ1-4
CASSLLGGQGEKLFF
TGTGCCAGCAGCTTGTTGGGGGGGCAAGGAGAAAAACTGTTTTTT
>TRBV18|.|TRBD1|TRBJ2-7
CASSRGTGENEQYF
TGTGCCAGCTCACGTGGGACAGGTGAAAACGAGCAGTACTTC
>TRBV5-4|.|TRBD1|TRBJ1-2
CASRAGTGYIYGYTF
TGTGCCAGCAGAGCCGGGACAGGGTATATCTATGGCTACACCTTC
>TRBV4-2|once|.|TRBJ1-3
CASSQANRLSGNTIYF
TGTGCCAGCAGCCAAGCGAACAGACTCTCTGGAAACACCATATATTTT
>TRBV27|.|.|TRBJ1-1
CASSFRGLHTEAFF
TGTGCCAGCAGTTTCCGCGGGCTGCACACTGAAGCTTTCTTT
>TRBV5-6|.|TRBD1|TRBJ1-6
CASSPRTGGRSPLHF
TGTGCCAGCAGCCCGCGGACAGGGGGAAGATCACCCCTCCACTTT
>TRBV11-2|once|TRBD1|TRBJ2-7
CASSLQRTGIYEQYF
TGTGCCAGCAGCTTACAAAGGACAGGGATCTACGAGCAGTACTTC
>TRBV7-2|.|TRBD1|TRBJ1-5
CASSSPRGQGIHQPQHF
TGTGCCAGCAGCTCCCCTCGAGGACAGGGTATTCATCAGCCCCAGCATTTT
>TRBV19|.|TRBD1|TRBJ2-7
CASSIQGALSYEQYF
TGTGCCAGTAGTATACAGGGGGCCCTTTCCTACGAGCAGTACTTC
>TRBV19|.|TRBD1|TRBJ1-2
CASGSRRGQDYGYTF
TGTGCCAGTGGCTCCCGAAGGGGGCAGGACTATGGCTACACCTTC
>TRBV10-3|.|.|TRBJ1-4
CAISESGGSGYEKLFF
TGTGCCATCAGTGAGTCCGGCGGCTCAGGGTATGAAAAACTGTTTTTT
>TRBV5-1|.|.|TRBJ1-3
CASSLEGSGSGNTIYF
TGCGCCAGCAGCTTGGAGGGCTCCGGGTCTGGAAACACCATATATTTT